The sequence of this T cell receptor (beta chain) was determined in a study of control samples from healthy donors and cancer patients. The CDR3 loop spans 17 amino acids. The germline CDR1 and CDR2 sequences are LGHNA and YSLEER. V gave up 1 base and J gave up 2 bases; unmatched junction bases: 6. The table came from immunoSEQ multiplex PCR; TCRdb's copy has only in-frame clones and leaves some out. The data hold about 170,000 clones, with roughly nine tenths observed a single time. The sequence derives from a woman aged 25-40 years in good health. Sequenced: blood. J is TRBJ2-3 and V is TRBV4-3, with TRBD1 matching over 10 bases. CDR3 amino acids: CASSQGGQGVVTDTQYF. DNA for the CDR3: TGCGCCAGCAGCCAAGGTGGACAGGGGGTTGTCACAGATACGCAGTATTTT.